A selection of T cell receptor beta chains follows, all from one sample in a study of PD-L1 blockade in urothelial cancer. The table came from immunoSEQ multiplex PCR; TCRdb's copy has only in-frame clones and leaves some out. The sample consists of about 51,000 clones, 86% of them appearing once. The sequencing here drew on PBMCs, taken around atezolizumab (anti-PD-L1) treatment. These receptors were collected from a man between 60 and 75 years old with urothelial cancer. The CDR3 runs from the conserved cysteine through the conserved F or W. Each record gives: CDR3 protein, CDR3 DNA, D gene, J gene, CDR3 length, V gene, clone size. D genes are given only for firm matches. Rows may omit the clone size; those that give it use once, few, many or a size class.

CDR3aa: CASSLERHVNTDTQYF
CDR3nt: TGTGCCAGCAGCTTAGAAAGACACGTCAACACAGATACGCAGTATTTT
d_gene: NA
j_gene: TRBJ2-3
len: 16
v_gene: TRBV11-1
abundance: NA

CDR3aa: CASSSTVGTGGFEQYF
CDR3nt: TGTGCCAGCAGCTCAACGGTTGGGACAGGGGGTTTCGAGCAGTACTTC
d_gene: TRBD1
j_gene: TRBJ2-7
len: 16
v_gene: TRBV7-9
abundance: once

CDR3aa: CASSEDRGGYGYTF
CDR3nt: TGTGCCAGCAGTGAGGACAGGGGAGGATATGGCTACACCTTC
d_gene: TRBD1
j_gene: TRBJ1-2
len: 14
v_gene: TRBV2
abundance: once

CDR3aa: CASSSLSGYTF
CDR3nt: TGTGCCAGCAGCTCCTTGAGCGGCTACACCTTC
d_gene: NA
j_gene: TRBJ1-2
len: 11
v_gene: TRBV7-9
abundance: NA

CDR3aa: CASSLGGTQNQPQHF
CDR3nt: TGTGCCAGCAGCTTGGGCGGGACGCAAAATCAGCCCCAGCATTTT
d_gene: NA
j_gene: TRBJ1-5
len: 15
v_gene: TRBV5-4
abundance: NA

CDR3aa: CASSTRRGKSTEAFF
CDR3nt: TGTGCCAGCAGCACCAGGAGGGGCAAGAGCACTGAAGCTTTCTTT
d_gene: NA
j_gene: TRBJ1-1
len: 15
v_gene: TRBV5-8
abundance: NA

CDR3aa: CASLLGGIATEAFF
CDR3nt: TGTGCCAGCCTGCTGGGGGGGATCGCCACTGAAGCTTTCTTT
d_gene: NA
j_gene: TRBJ1-1
len: 14
v_gene: TRBV2
abundance: NA

CDR3aa: CASRQRLAGGYTQYF
CDR3nt: TGTGCCAGCAGGCAACGACTAGCGGGAGGTTATACGCAGTATTTT
d_gene: TRBD2
j_gene: TRBJ2-3
len: 15
v_gene: TRBV6-5
abundance: NA

CDR3aa: CASSPTGHGYTF
CDR3nt: TGTGCCAGCAGTCCGACAGGGCATGGCTACACCTTC
d_gene: TRBD1
j_gene: TRBJ1-2
len: 12
v_gene: TRBV27
abundance: NA

CDR3aa: CAGANGNTIYF
CDR3nt: TGTGCAGGGGCGAATGGAAACACCATATATTTT
d_gene: NA
j_gene: TRBJ1-3
len: 11
v_gene: TRBV29-1
abundance: NA

CDR3aa: CAWSRTHGNTIYF
CDR3nt: TGTGCCTGGAGTAGGACACACGGAAACACCATATATTTT
d_gene: NA
j_gene: TRBJ1-3
len: 13
v_gene: TRBV30
abundance: NA

CDR3aa: CAWAKQGYNEQFF
CDR3nt: TGTGCCTGGGCAAAACAGGGATACAATGAGCAGTTCTTC
d_gene: NA
j_gene: TRBJ2-1
len: 13
v_gene: TRBV30
abundance: NA

CDR3aa: CATSPWGAGTGELFF
CDR3nt: TGTGCCACCAGTCCCTGGGGCGCCGGAACCGGGGAGCTGTTTTTT
d_gene: NA
j_gene: TRBJ2-2
len: 15
v_gene: TRBV15
abundance: NA

CDR3aa: CASSTGTVRTQYF
CDR3nt: TGTGCCAGCAGCACCGGGACAGTAAGGACCCAGTACTTC
d_gene: TRBD1
j_gene: TRBJ2-5
len: 13
v_gene: TRBV7-8
abundance: once

CDR3aa: CASSPWGLAGGPGEQYF
CDR3nt: TGCGCCAGCAGCCCGTGGGGACTAGCGGGAGGGCCCGGCGAGCAGTACTTC
d_gene: TRBD2
j_gene: TRBJ2-7
len: 17
v_gene: TRBV5-1
abundance: NA

CDR3aa: CASSPSLASYEQYF
CDR3nt: TGTGCCAGCTCACCAAGTCTAGCTAGCTACGAGCAGTACTTC
d_gene: NA
j_gene: TRBJ2-7
len: 14
v_gene: TRBV18
abundance: NA

CDR3aa: CASSPDSQGNYGYTF
CDR3nt: TGTGCCAGCTCACCGGACAGCCAGGGGAACTATGGCTACACCTTC
d_gene: NA
j_gene: TRBJ1-2
len: 15
v_gene: TRBV18
abundance: NA

CDR3aa: CASSPLSVAGSDTQYF
CDR3nt: TGCGCCAGCAGCCCTCTCAGCGTAGCGGGGTCAGATACGCAGTATTTT
d_gene: TRBD2
j_gene: TRBJ2-3
len: 16
v_gene: TRBV4-3
abundance: NA

CDR3aa: CASSVEITGTEAFF
CDR3nt: TGTGCCAGCAGCGTAGAGATAACAGGGACTGAAGCTTTCTTT
d_gene: NA
j_gene: TRBJ1-1
len: 14
v_gene: TRBV9
abundance: NA

CDR3aa: CASRPAGEGTDTQYF
CDR3nt: TGTGCCAGCAGACCAGCGGGAGAGGGCACAGATACGCAGTATTTT
d_gene: TRBD2
j_gene: TRBJ2-3
len: 15
v_gene: TRBV27
abundance: NA

CDR3aa: CASSDSRAGANVLTF
CDR3nt: TGTGCCAGCAGTGACAGCAGGGCTGGGGCCAACGTCCTGACTTTC
d_gene: NA
j_gene: TRBJ2-6
len: 15
v_gene: TRBV2
abundance: NA

CDR3aa: CASSVSPERRQPQHF
CDR3nt: TGTGCCAGCAGCGTGAGCCCCGAACGGAGACAGCCCCAGCATTTT
d_gene: NA
j_gene: TRBJ1-5
len: 15
v_gene: TRBV9
abundance: NA

CDR3aa: CASSRRGGQETQYF
CDR3nt: TGCGCCAGCAGCCGTCGGGGGGGCCAAGAGACCCAGTACTTC
d_gene: TRBD2
j_gene: TRBJ2-5
len: 14
v_gene: TRBV5-1
abundance: NA

CDR3aa: CASWGEGYGYTF
CDR3nt: TGTGCCAGCTGGGGGGAGGGCTATGGCTACACCTTC
d_gene: NA
j_gene: TRBJ1-2
len: 12
v_gene: TRBV9
abundance: NA

CDR3aa: CASKRMDNTEAFF
CDR3nt: TGTGCCAGCAAGCGAATGGATAACACTGAAGCTTTCTTT
d_gene: NA
j_gene: TRBJ1-1
len: 13
v_gene: TRBV25-1
abundance: NA

CDR3aa: CASRSSATNTGELFF
CDR3nt: TGCGCCAGCAGGTCTAGCGCGACGAACACCGGGGAGCTGTTTTTT
d_gene: NA
j_gene: TRBJ2-2
len: 15
v_gene: TRBV10-1
abundance: NA

CDR3aa: CASSQDTQGAYGYTF
CDR3nt: TGTGCCAGCAGCCAAGATACGCAGGGGGCGTATGGCTACACCTTC
d_gene: TRBD1
j_gene: TRBJ1-2
len: 15
v_gene: TRBV4-2
abundance: NA

CDR3aa: CASSATAGRGRTGELFF
CDR3nt: TGTGCCAGTAGTGCTACCGCGGGGCGGGGTCGTACCGGGGAGCTGTTTTTT
d_gene: NA
j_gene: TRBJ2-2
len: 17
v_gene: TRBV19
abundance: few

CDR3aa: CAASPTGKGYEQYF
CDR3nt: TGTGCCGCCAGTCCCACAGGGAAGGGCTACGAGCAGTACTTC
d_gene: NA
j_gene: TRBJ2-7
len: 14
v_gene: TRBV10-3
abundance: NA

CDR3aa: CASRPSGGSSYNEQFF
CDR3nt: TGCGCCAGCAGACCAAGCGGGGGGAGCTCCTACAATGAGCAGTTCTTC
d_gene: TRBD2
j_gene: TRBJ2-1
len: 16
v_gene: TRBV10-2
abundance: NA

CDR3aa: CASSVEGGADTQYF
CDR3nt: TGTGCCAGCAGCGTAGAAGGGGGCGCAGATACGCAGTATTTT
d_gene: TRBD1
j_gene: TRBJ2-3
len: 14
v_gene: TRBV9
abundance: NA

CDR3aa: CASSGFRVSTDTQYF
CDR3nt: TGTGCCAGCAGCGGGTTCCGGGTCAGCACAGATACGCAGTATTTT
d_gene: NA
j_gene: TRBJ2-3
len: 15
v_gene: TRBV9
abundance: NA

CDR3aa: CASSKAVRGARRGDCTDTQYF
CDR3nt: TGTGCCAGCAGCAAAGCGGTCCGGGGGGCTAGACGGGGGGACTGCACAGATACGCAGTATTTT
d_gene: NA
j_gene: TRBJ2-3
len: 21
v_gene: TRBV21-1
abundance: NA

CDR3aa: CASSFRGNEQFF
CDR3nt: TGTGCCAGTAGTTTCAGGGGCAATGAGCAGTTCTTC
d_gene: NA
j_gene: TRBJ2-1
len: 12
v_gene: TRBV19
abundance: NA

CDR3aa: CASSYAEPSTDTQYF
CDR3nt: TGTGCCAGCAGTTATGCGGAACCCAGCACAGATACGCAGTATTTT
d_gene: NA
j_gene: TRBJ2-3
len: 15
v_gene: TRBV6-5
abundance: NA

CDR3aa: CASSWGQYQETQYF
CDR3nt: TGCGCCAGCAGCTGGGGACAGTACCAAGAGACCCAGTACTTC
d_gene: TRBD1
j_gene: TRBJ2-5
len: 14
v_gene: TRBV5-1
abundance: NA

CDR3aa: CASSPQAGGTNQPQHF
CDR3nt: TGTGCCAGTAGTCCGCAGGCAGGGGGGACCAATCAGCCCCAGCATTTT
d_gene: TRBD1
j_gene: TRBJ1-5
len: 16
v_gene: TRBV19
abundance: NA

CDR3aa: CASLQGAGNTIYF
CDR3nt: TGTGCCAGTTTACAGGGGGCTGGAAACACCATATATTTT
d_gene: TRBD1
j_gene: TRBJ1-3
len: 13
v_gene: TRBV28
abundance: NA

CDR3aa: CASSQVAGTDNSPLHF
CDR3nt: TGCGCCAGCAGCCAAGTGGCCGGGACAGATAATTCACCCCTCCACTTT
d_gene: TRBD1
j_gene: TRBJ1-6
len: 16
v_gene: TRBV4-1
abundance: many

CDR3aa: CASSYGQLPGGANVLTF
CDR3nt: TGTGCCAGCAGCTACGGACAGCTCCCAGGGGGGGCCAACGTCCTGACTTTC
d_gene: NA
j_gene: TRBJ2-6
len: 17
v_gene: TRBV5-8
abundance: NA

CDR3aa: CASSESRGSYEQYF
CDR3nt: TGTGCCAGCAGTGAATCGCGGGGCTCCTACGAGCAGTACTTC
d_gene: NA
j_gene: TRBJ2-7
len: 14
v_gene: TRBV25-1
abundance: once

CDR3aa: CAWSSAGDQPQHF
CDR3nt: TGTGCCTGGAGTTCCGCGGGGGACCAGCCCCAGCATTTT
d_gene: NA
j_gene: TRBJ1-5
len: 13
v_gene: TRBV30
abundance: NA

CDR3aa: CASSWGTNTEAFF
CDR3nt: TGCGCCAGCAGCTGGGGGACAAACACTGAAGCTTTCTTT
d_gene: NA
j_gene: TRBJ1-1
len: 13
v_gene: TRBV5-1
abundance: NA

CDR3aa: CASSSQKQGRYEQYF
CDR3nt: TGTGCCAGCAGCTCACAAAAACAGGGACGCTACGAGCAGTACTTC
d_gene: NA
j_gene: TRBJ2-7
len: 15
v_gene: TRBV4-2
abundance: NA

CDR3aa: CASTQPLAEVAAQYF
CDR3nt: TGTGCCAGCACCCAGCCCCTAGCGGAAGTGGCGGCCCAGTACTTC
d_gene: TRBD2
j_gene: TRBJ2-5
len: 15
v_gene: TRBV7-9
abundance: NA

CDR3aa: CASTTIRGNNEKLFF
CDR3nt: TGTGCCAGCACCACTATCAGGGGAAATAATGAAAAACTGTTTTTT
d_gene: NA
j_gene: TRBJ1-4
len: 15
v_gene: TRBV7-9
abundance: NA

CDR3aa: CASSEDSSHEQYF
CDR3nt: TGTGCCAGCAGCGAAGACAGTTCCCACGAGCAGTACTTC
d_gene: NA
j_gene: TRBJ2-7
len: 13
v_gene: TRBV11-3
abundance: NA

CDR3aa: CASSVIAGSYNEQFF
CDR3nt: TGTGCCAGCAGCGTTATAGCGGGATCGTACAATGAGCAGTTCTTC
d_gene: TRBD2
j_gene: TRBJ2-1
len: 15
v_gene: TRBV9
abundance: NA

CDR3aa: CAWNGDSRNYGYTF
CDR3nt: TGTGCCTGGAACGGGGACAGCAGAAACTATGGCTACACCTTC
d_gene: TRBD1
j_gene: TRBJ1-2
len: 14
v_gene: TRBV30
abundance: few

CDR3aa: CAIRADSTYEQYF
CDR3nt: TGTGCCATCAGAGCAGACAGTACCTACGAGCAGTACTTC
d_gene: NA
j_gene: TRBJ2-7
len: 13
v_gene: TRBV10-3
abundance: few

CDR3aa: CASSPEGKGGYTF
CDR3nt: TGTGCCAGCAGTCCGGAGGGCAAAGGTGGCTACACCTTC
d_gene: NA
j_gene: TRBJ1-2
len: 13
v_gene: TRBV2
abundance: NA

CDR3aa: CASRRDRDSYEQYF
CDR3nt: TGTGCCAGCAGGAGGGACAGGGACTCCTACGAGCAGTACTTC
d_gene: TRBD1
j_gene: TRBJ2-7
len: 14
v_gene: TRBV2
abundance: NA

CDR3aa: CASSHETGSNTGELFF
CDR3nt: TGTGCCAGCTCACATGAGACAGGTTCGAACACCGGGGAGCTGTTTTTT
d_gene: NA
j_gene: TRBJ2-2
len: 16
v_gene: TRBV18
abundance: once